The source of this T cell receptor beta chain is a study of shared clonotypes between healthy human individuals. Study-level results: Naive subsets typically showed greater estimated richness than memory subsets.

The germline V and J ends were trimmed by 1 base and 5 bases, with 8 bases remaining between them. Looked up from germline, CDR1 is SGHTA and CDR2 is FQGNSA. The CDR3 is made up of 13 amino acids. About this clone: Antigen unknown. Other DNA sequences in the same sample also yield this CDR3.

Into CD45RA+ naive and CD45RA-negative memory subsets, the CD4+ cells were split. Sequencing was performed with immunoSEQ multiplex PCR; in TCRdb, only in-frame clones are kept and a portion is missing. The table lists around 2.1 million clones, approximately 96% of them singletons. The sample was naive CD4+ T cells sorted from blood. Documented subset: CD45RA+ positively selected. The chain has TRBV7-2 and TRBJ2-5; D is undetermined. The sequence was collected from a young man in good health. DNA of the CDR3: TGTGCCAGCAGCTTAGAAAGGGCGGAGACCCAGTACTTC. Translating gives CASSLERAETQYF.